These 14 T cell receptor beta chains were all obtained from the same sample, sequenced in a study of T-cell reconstitution after alpha-beta-depleted transplantation in children. Construction of the TCRbeta library involved unique molecular identifiers. Using its own MiXCR run on the PCR reads, TCRdb lists one record per CDR3 protein. The table has hundreds of thousands of distinct CDR3 sequences, more than 20% seen once. The specimen comprised PBMCs, mostly from graft donor cells, sampled 360 days after TCRalphabeta/CD19-depleted stem cell transplant. Receptor source: a female patient aged 2-10 years who had a stem cell transplant for congenital amegakaryocytic thrombocytopenia, so the T cells may come from the graft donor.

This chain links TRBV10-2 with TRBJ2-3; 10 nucleotides agree with TRBD2. The CDR3 is 14 amino acids. CDR1 WSHSY and CDR2 SAAADI come from the germline V gene. V shed 6 bases, J shed 5 bases, and the junction held 5 bases outside the gene matches. CDR3 region: CASSETSGLDTQYF. The CDR3 nucleotides read TGCGCCAGCAGCGAGACTAGCGGGTTAGATACGCAGTATTTT.

This rearrangement joins TRBV10-3 to TRBJ2-5; the D gene is possibly TRBD2 (5 bases). The CDR3 totals 15 residues. Germline V lookup: CDR1 ENHRY, CDR2 SYGVKD. V shed 5 bases and J shed 2 bases, with 15 bases lying between them. CDR3 residues: CAISSTPSSQETQYF. CDR3 sequence (DNA): TGTGCCATCAGTTCCACCCCTAGCTCTCAAGAGACCCAGTACTTC.

This sequence joins TRBV5-1 and TRBJ1-1; TRBD1 is a possible D gene (6 bases). Germline V gives CDR1 SGHRS, CDR2 YFSETQ. The CDR3 covers 15 residues. V was trimmed by 0 bases and J by 1 base, leaving 10 bases between them. CDR3 protein: CASSLVLGGNTEAFF. The CDR3 region has the DNA TGCGCCAGCAGCTTGGTCTTAGGGGGGAACACTGAAGCTTTCTTT. Drawing the rest from reference TRBV5-1 and TRBJ1-1, the complete variable domain is KAGVTQTPRYLIKTRGQQVTLSCSPISGHRSVSWYQQTPGQGLQFLFEYFSETQRNKGNFPGRFSGRQFSNSRSEMNVSTLELGDSALYLCASSLVLGGNTEAFFGQGTRLTVV.

This clonotype was detected a few times. J is TRBJ2-5 and V is TRBV20-1; D gene ambiguous. Trimming removed 5 bases at V and 1 base at J, with 14 bases between. The CDR3 spans 14 residues. Germline CDR1 reads DFQATT; CDR2 reads SNEGSKA (reference sequence). The CDR3 is CSAPDGWTQETQYF. In DNA form, the CDR3 reads TGCAGTGCTCCGGACGGATGGACCCAAGAGACCCAGTACTTC.

This clonotype was picked up a small number of times. The chain links TRBV7-8 to TRBJ2-2; D gene ambiguous. This CDR3 is 13 amino acids long. Germline values: CDR1 SGHVS, CDR2 FQNEAQ. The ends were cut back, 1 base at V and 7 bases at J, with 7 bases in the middle. The CDR3 protein is CASSLEYRGELFF. The CDR3 bases are TGTGCCAGCAGCTTAGAGTACCGCGGGGAGCTGTTTTTT.

This clonotype has just a few counts. This rearrangement joins TRBV6-1 to TRBJ1-2, with no clear D. V dropped 6 bases and J dropped 5 bases, with 13 bases sitting between them. Germline CDR1 is MNHNS and CDR2 is SASEGT. This CDR3 comprises 13 residues. The CDR3 DNA sequence: TGTGCCAGCAGCGATGCGGGGATTTATGGCTACACCTTC. As protein: CASSDAGIYGYTF.

The J gene is TRBJ1-1, the V gene TRBV27; D gene ambiguous. Germline assignment: CDR1 MNHEY and CDR2 SMNVEV (reference sequence). CDR3 length: 11 residues. V gave up 7 bases and J gave up 4 bases, with 7 bases separating them. CDR3 bases: TGTGCCAGCAAAGAGGGCACTGAAGCTTTCTTT. It is translated as CASKEGTEAFF.

The chain is built from TRBV18 and TRBJ2-7, with a possible D match to TRBD2 (7 bases). CDR1 KGHSH and CDR2 LQKENI come from the germline V gene. The length of the CDR3 is 14 residues. Between the trimmed V and J ends, which lost 6 bases and 3 bases, there was a span of 15 bases. The CDR3 DNA reads TGTGCCAGCTCCTTGGGGGGGGCGGACTACGAGCAGTACTTC. It is translated as CASSLGGADYEQYF.

This clonotype was recorded only once. CDR3 bases: TGTGCCAGCAGCATGGAGCGCAATCAGCCCCAGCATTTT. This codes for CASSMERNQPQHF. This chain links TRBV6-1 with TRBJ1-5; D gene ambiguous. This CDR3 contains 13 residues. The V gene's germline CDR1 is MNHNS and CDR2 SASEGT. Between the trimmed V and J ends, which lost 6 bases and 2 bases, there was a span of 8 bases.

This clonotype appeared a few times. The J gene is TRBJ2-7, the V gene TRBV3-1; D not resolved. Trimming pared 4 bases from V and 2 bases from J, leaving 12 bases between. This CDR3 is built from 14 residues. Germline assignment: CDR1 LGHDT and CDR2 YNNKEL (reference sequence). In nucleotides, the CDR3 is TGTGCCAGCAGCCCAGTTCACGGCCCCTACGAGCAGTACTTC. It translates to CASSPVHGPYEQYF.

The chain has TRBV28 and TRBJ2-2; the D is unclear. This CDR3 has 13 amino acids. Per germline, CDR1 MDHEN and CDR2 SYDVKM. The V and J ends lost 2 bases and 7 bases respectively, with 8 bases between them. The CDR3 bases are TGTGCCAGCAGTTTACGGTGGAGCGGGGAGCTGTTTTTT. Residues: CASSLRWSGELFF.

The rearrangement links TRBV5-1 to TRBJ2-2; TRBD2 agrees at 9 bases. From germline, CDR1 is SGHRS and CDR2 YFSETQ. Trimming cost V 0 bases and J 6 bases; bases outside gene matches: 15. This CDR3 region has 19 residues. The CDR3 nucleotides read TGCGCCAGCAGCTTGGTTGGCGGGGGGGCCATCTCACGTCCCGGGGAGCTGTTTTTT. Translating it yields CASSLVGGGAISRPGELFF.

Only a few counts were recorded for this clonotype. The CDR3 nucleotides are TGTGCCAGCAGCCCCAGGGGGCTCCTTTGGGAGCAGTACTTC. Its translation: CASSPRGLLWEQYF. This chain links TRBV3-1 with TRBJ2-7; 8 nucleotides agree with TRBD1. V gave up 4 bases and J gave up 7 bases; unmatched junction bases: 9. The CDR3 runs 14 residues. Looked up from germline, CDR1 is LGHDT and CDR2 is YNNKEL (reference sequence).

This clonotype was counted only a few times. V is TRBV20-1 and J is TRBJ1-4; maybe TRBD1 (5 bases). V lost 5 bases, J lost 6 bases, and 13 bases lay in between. This CDR3 spans 13 amino acids. Germline V lookup: CDR1 DFQATT, CDR2 SNEGSKA (reference sequence). CDR3 loop: CSAPGRGDEKLFF. The CDR3 nucleotides read TGCAGTGCTCCGGGGCGAGGGGATGAAAAACTGTTTTTT.